These T cell receptor beta chains were read from a single sample in a study of blood T cells in healthy people across ages. MiXCR, run by TCRdb on the 5' RACE reads, gives a single entry per CDR3 protein. Among around 1,000,000 distinct CDR3 sequences listed, less than 25% were seen once. The sample was also linked to a second study, of T cells of mothers and their children.

The source material was blood. The source of these receptors is a girl aged 2 to 9 in good health. Both conserved end residues are part of each CDR3. The order of the fields is J gene, CDR3 length, V gene, clone size, D gene, CDR3 DNA, CDR3 protein. D genes are given only for firm matches. Size is omitted from some rows. Given values are once, few, many or a class for expanded clones.

J: TRBJ2-7; length: 11; V: TRBV11-2; size: few; D: NA; DNA: TGTGCCAGCAGCTTAGCCCTCCGACAGTACTTC; CDR3: CASSLALRQYF
J: TRBJ1-2; length: 14; V: TRBV29-1; size: NA; D: TRBD1; DNA: TGCAGCGCCGAACAGGGGGCGATTAACTATGGCTACACCTTC; CDR3: CSAEQGAINYGYTF
J: TRBJ2-1; length: 14; V: TRBV9; size: few; D: TRBD2; DNA: TGTGCCAGCAGCGTGGGACTAGCGGTAGGGGAGCAGTTCTTC; CDR3: CASSVGLAVGEQFF
J: TRBJ1-6; length: 14; V: TRBV10-3; size: few; D: TRBD1; DNA: TGTGCCAGCAGTACCGGGACAGGTAATTCACCCCTCCACTTT; CDR3: CASSTGTGNSPLHF
J: TRBJ2-1; length: 15; V: TRBV12-3/TRBV12-4; size: NA; D: TRBD1; DNA: TGTGCCAGCAGTTGGGGGGGGACAGGGAACGATGAGCAGTTCTTC; CDR3: CASSWGGTGNDEQFF
J: TRBJ2-1; length: 14; V: TRBV14; size: NA; D: NA; DNA: TGTGCCAGCAGCCCCCTCCAGGTCAGCAATGAGCAGTTCTTC; CDR3: CASSPLQVSNEQFF
J: TRBJ1-2; length: 19; V: TRBV28; size: few; D: NA; DNA: TGTGCCAGCAGTTCACGGACGGACGAGTTAGGGTACCTTCCCTATGGCTACACCTTC; CDR3: CASSSRTDELGYLPYGYTF
J: TRBJ1-1; length: 14; V: TRBV20-1; size: few; D: NA; DNA: TGCAGTGCTAGAGACCTTCCAGGGGCCAGTGAAGCTTTCTTT; CDR3: CSARDLPGASEAFF
J: TRBJ2-1; length: 14; V: TRBV5-6; size: NA; D: NA; DNA: TGTGCCAGCAGCGAGGACCCTAGAAACAATGAGCAGTTCTTC; CDR3: CASSEDPRNNEQFF
J: TRBJ1-2; length: 16; V: TRBV28; size: few; D: TRBD1; DNA: TGTGCCAGCAGCCTCCTTATTACAGAGGGGGCCTTTGGCTACACCTTC; CDR3: CASSLLITEGAFGYTF
J: TRBJ2-5; length: 14; V: TRBV3-1; size: NA; D: NA; DNA: TGTGCCAGCAGCCAAGATTTCGTGACTAGGACCCAGTACTTC; CDR3: CASSQDFVTRTQYF